This T cell receptor beta chain was recorded in a study of Graves' ophthalmopathy and Graves' hyperthyroidism. In this sample, this clonotype turned up many times. The CDR3 has 11 residues. V was shortened by 7 bases and J by 2 bases, with 8 bases between the two germline ends. Germline V gene data show CDR1 as SQVTM and CDR2 as ANQGSEA. TCR beta CDR3 amplification used RNA transcripts. Second-round multiplex PCR followed a first-round RT-PCR using HTBI primers. TCRdb independently ran MiXCR on the multiplex PCR reads; one entry per CDR3 protein. The table lists over a million distinct CDR3 sequences, roughly 35% of them singletons.

This TCR derives from an adult man with Graves' hyperthyroidism. Specimen: peripheral blood or thyroid tissue (not recorded which). The chain recombines TRBV29-1 with TRBJ2-5, with D hard to call. CDR3 in DNA: TGCAGCGGCCGGGCGCAAGAGACCCAGTACTTC. Translated, it gives CSGRAQETQYF.